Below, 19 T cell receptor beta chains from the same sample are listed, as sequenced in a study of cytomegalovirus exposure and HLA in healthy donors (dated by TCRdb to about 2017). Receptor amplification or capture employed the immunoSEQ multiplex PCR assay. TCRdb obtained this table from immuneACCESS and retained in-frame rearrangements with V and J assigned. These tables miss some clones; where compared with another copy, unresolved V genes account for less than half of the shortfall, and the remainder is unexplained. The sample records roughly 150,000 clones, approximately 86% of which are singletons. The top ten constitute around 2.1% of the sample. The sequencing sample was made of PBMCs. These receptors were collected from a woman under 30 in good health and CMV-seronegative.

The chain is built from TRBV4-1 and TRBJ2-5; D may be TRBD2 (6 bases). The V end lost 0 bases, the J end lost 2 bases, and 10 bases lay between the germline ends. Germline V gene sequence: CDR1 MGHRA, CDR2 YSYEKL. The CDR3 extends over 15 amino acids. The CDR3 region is CASSQEGRGQETQYF. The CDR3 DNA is TGCGCCAGCAGCCAAGAGGGGCGGGGACAAGAGACCCAGTACTTC.

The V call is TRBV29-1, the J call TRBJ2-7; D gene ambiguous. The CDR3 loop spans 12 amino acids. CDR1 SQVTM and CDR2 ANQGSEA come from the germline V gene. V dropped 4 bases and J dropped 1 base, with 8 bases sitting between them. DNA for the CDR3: TGCAGCGTTGTATCCGGGTCCTACGAGCAGTACTTC. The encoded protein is CSVVSGSYEQYF.

DNA for the CDR3: TGTGCCAGCAGCTTAGCATATCAAGAGACCCAGTACTTC. It translates to CASSLAYQETQYF. The gene calls are TRBV7-2 and TRBJ2-5; D is undetermined. Trimming removed 0 bases from V and 2 bases from J, with 4 bases in between. Germline V gene data show CDR1 as SGHTA and CDR2 as FQGNSA. The CDR3 has 13 amino acids.

CDR3 coding DNA: TGTGCCAGCAGCCCTCAGGAGGGTCGCAATCAGCCCCAGCATTTT. Its translation is CASSPQEGRNQPQHF. The gene calls are TRBV7-2 and TRBJ1-5; D not certain. The CDR3 contains 15 residues. V lost 5 bases, J lost 2 bases, and 13 bases lay in between. In germline, CDR1 is SGHTA, CDR2 FQGNSA.

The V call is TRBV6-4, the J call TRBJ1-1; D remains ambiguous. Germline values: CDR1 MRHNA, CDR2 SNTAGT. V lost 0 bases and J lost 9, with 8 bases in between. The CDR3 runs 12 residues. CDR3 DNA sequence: TGTGCCAGCAGTGACTCGCGGAGTCAAGCTTTCTTT. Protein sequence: CASSDSRSQAFF.

CDR3 protein: CAWSVRTVGEKLFF. Here the CDR3 DNA reads TGTGCCTGGAGTGTACGGACAGTGGGAGAAAAACTGTTTTTT. This chain links TRBV30 with TRBJ1-4; a weak D match, TRBD1 (6 bases). V dropped 0 bases and J dropped 8 bases, with 13 bases sitting between them. This CDR3 is 14 amino acids long. Germline CDR1 and CDR2: GTSNPN and SVGIG (reference sequence).

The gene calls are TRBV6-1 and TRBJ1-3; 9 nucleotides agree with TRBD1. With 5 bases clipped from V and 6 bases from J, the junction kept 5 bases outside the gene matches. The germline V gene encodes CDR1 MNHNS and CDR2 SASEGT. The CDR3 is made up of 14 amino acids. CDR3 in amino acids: CASSYTGGENTIYF. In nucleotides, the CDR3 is TGTGCCAGCAGTTATACAGGGGGCGAAAACACCATATATTTT.

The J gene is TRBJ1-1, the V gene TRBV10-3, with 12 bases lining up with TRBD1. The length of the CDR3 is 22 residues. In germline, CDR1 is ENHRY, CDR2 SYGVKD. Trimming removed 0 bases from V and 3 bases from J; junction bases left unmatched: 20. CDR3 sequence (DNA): TGTGCCATCAGTGAGTCCTACGCGAATCCGGGACAGGGGGCGGGAGAGGACACTGAAGCTTTCTTT. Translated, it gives CAISESYANPGQGAGEDTEAFF.

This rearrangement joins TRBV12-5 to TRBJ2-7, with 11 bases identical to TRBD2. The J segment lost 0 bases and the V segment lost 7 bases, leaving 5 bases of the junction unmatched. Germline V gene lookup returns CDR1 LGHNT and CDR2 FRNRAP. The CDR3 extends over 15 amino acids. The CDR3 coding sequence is TGTGCTAGTGTCGCCGGACTAGCGGGCTCCTACGAGCAGTACTTC. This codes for CASVAGLAGSYEQYF.

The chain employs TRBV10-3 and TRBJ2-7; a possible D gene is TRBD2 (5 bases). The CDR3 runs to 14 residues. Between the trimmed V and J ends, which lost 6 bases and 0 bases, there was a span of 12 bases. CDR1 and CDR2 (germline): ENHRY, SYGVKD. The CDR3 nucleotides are TGTGCCATCAGCAGCGGTCCTAGCTCCTACGAGCAGTACTTC. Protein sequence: CAISSGPSSYEQYF.

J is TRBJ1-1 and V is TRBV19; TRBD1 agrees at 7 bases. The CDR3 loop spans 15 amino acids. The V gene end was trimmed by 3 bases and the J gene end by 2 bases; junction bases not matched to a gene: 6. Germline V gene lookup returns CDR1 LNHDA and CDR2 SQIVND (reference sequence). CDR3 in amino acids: CASSIKGAPNTEAFF. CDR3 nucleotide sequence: TGTGCCAGTAGTATTAAGGGGGCTCCTAACACTGAAGCTTTCTTT.

The CDR3 DNA reads TGTGCCAGCAGCTTGCCGACTCTACTCCTATCCGGGGAGCTGTTTTTT. It is translated as CASSLPTLLLSGELFF. The chain recombines TRBV7-2 with TRBJ2-2; D is unclear. V was cut by 3 bases and J by 6 bases, with 17 bases left in between. Germline V lookup: CDR1 SGHTA, CDR2 FQGNSA. CDR3 length: 16 amino acids. Looking up the rest from reference TRBV7-2 and TRBJ2-2 gives the full variable domain: GAGVSQSPSNKVTEKGKDVELRCDPISGHTALYWYRQSLGQGLEFLIYFQGNSAPDKSGLPSDRFSAERTGGSVSTLTIQRTQQEDSAVYLCASSLPTLLLSGELFFGEGSRLTVL.

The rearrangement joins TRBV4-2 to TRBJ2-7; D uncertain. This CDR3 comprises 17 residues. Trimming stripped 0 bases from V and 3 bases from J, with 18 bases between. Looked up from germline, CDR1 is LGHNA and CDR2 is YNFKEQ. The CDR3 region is CASSQDTLPSTIYEQYF. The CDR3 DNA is TGTGCCAGCAGCCAAGATACACTCCCCTCAACTATCTACGAGCAGTACTTC.

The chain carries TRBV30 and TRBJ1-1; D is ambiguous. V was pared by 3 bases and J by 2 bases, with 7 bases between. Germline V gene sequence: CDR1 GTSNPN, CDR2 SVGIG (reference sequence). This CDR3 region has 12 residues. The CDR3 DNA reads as TGTGCCTGGAGGCTAAGCAACACTGAAGCTTTCTTT. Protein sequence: CAWRLSNTEAFF.

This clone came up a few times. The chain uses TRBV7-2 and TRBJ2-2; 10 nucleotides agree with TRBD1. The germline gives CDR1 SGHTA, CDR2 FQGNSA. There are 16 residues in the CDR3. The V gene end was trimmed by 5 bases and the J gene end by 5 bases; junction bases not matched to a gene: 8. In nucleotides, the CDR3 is TGTGCCAGCAGCAAAAGACAGGGGGCAAGAACCGGGGAGCTGTTTTTT. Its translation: CASSKRQGARTGELFF.

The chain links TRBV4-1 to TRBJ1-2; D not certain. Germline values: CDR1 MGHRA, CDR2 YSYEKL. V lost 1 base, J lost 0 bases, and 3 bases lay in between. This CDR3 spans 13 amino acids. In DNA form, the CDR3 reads TGCGCCAGCAGCCAAGCGGCTAACTATGGCTACACCTTC. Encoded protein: CASSQAANYGYTF.

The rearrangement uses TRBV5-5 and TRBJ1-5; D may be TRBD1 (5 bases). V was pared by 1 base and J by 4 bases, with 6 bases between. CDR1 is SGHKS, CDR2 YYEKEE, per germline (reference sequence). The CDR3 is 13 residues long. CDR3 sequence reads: CASSLWTNQPQHF. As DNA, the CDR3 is TGTGCCAGCAGCTTGTGGACAAATCAGCCCCAGCATTTT.

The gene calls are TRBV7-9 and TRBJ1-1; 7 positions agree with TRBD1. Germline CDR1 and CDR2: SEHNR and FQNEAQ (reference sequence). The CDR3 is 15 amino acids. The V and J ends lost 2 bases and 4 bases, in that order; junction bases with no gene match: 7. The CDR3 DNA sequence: TGTGCCAGCAGCTTAAACAGGGGTGGAGGCACTGAAGCTTTCTTT. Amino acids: CASSLNRGGGTEAFF.

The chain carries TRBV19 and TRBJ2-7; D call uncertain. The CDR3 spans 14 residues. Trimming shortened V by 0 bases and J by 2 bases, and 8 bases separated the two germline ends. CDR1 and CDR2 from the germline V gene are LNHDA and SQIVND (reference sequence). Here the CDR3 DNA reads TGTGCCAGTAGTATAGATGCAGAAACCTACGAGCAGTACTTC. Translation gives CASSIDAETYEQYF.